Listed below are T cell receptor beta chains from one sample, sequenced in a study of identical twins. Each CDR3 protein is one row after TCRdb ran MiXCR on the 5' RACE reads. In the table there are 200,000 to 250,000 distinct CDR3 sequences, more than 6.5% of which are singletons. The sample was also reused in another study, on yellow fever vaccine responses in identical twins.

The sequencing input was memory (CD45RO+) T cells sorted from blood. The source of these receptors is a woman between 18 and 29 years old in good health. The CDR3 runs from the conserved cysteine through the conserved F or W.

v_call,cdr3_aa
TRBV7-2,CASSGRQGAGETQYF
TRBV30,CAWRPPPDTQYF
TRBV19,CASSPGQETQYF
TRBV3-1,CASSFPGLAGENEQYF
TRBV5-1,CASSQNSGTGPYNEQFF
TRBV4-2,CASSQETQYF
TRBV15,CATSSPVGLAGEETQYF
TRBV5-1,CASSLGPPYNEQFF
TRBV6-2/TRBV6-3,CASATREGWNTEAFF
TRBV11-3,CASSLGWQGNTGELFF
TRBV3-1,CASSHPGASDEQFF
TRBV10-3,CAISELRGLADYNEQFF
TRBV12-3/TRBV12-4,CASSLKAGGLYGYTF
TRBV4-3,CASSPGSNTGELFF
TRBV7-2,CASSLRLGGQGNTGELFF
TRBV15,CAPLIKEGGLETQYF
TRBV19,CASSIFGVETQYF
TRBV19,CASSITGMLNTEAFF
TRBV20-1,CSGTRNNEQFF
TRBV20-1,CSADNTNTGELFF
TRBV6-2/TRBV6-3,CASSYGLTFYEQYF
TRBV6-5,CASSSPSGGTYEQYF
TRBV12-3/TRBV12-4,CASSLRGWVGNEQFF
TRBV7-2,CASSFRGSGTGELFF
TRBV5-6,CASWRGITGELFF
TRBV3-1,CASSQLQGAGYEQYF
TRBV7-2,CASSTARVADTQYF
TRBV11-3,CASSFSGVVYNEQFF
TRBV7-9,CASSLDPGQGATEQYF
TRBV7-2,CASSLAVEQFF
TRBV27,CASSPQSMNTEAFF
TRBV9,CASSVVPGDWNEQFF
TRBV28,CASSDFPTAYSNQPQHF